This TCR beta chain was retrieved from a study of blood T cell repertoires in COVID-19. At the level of the study: Sites in the United States, Italy and Spain provided acute and convalescent COVID-19 samples.

Cohort 3 donors were reported recovered after two negative PCRs, clearance, or symptom resolution. The V gene's germline CDR1 is KGHDR and CDR2 SFDVKD. V lost 6 bases and J lost 2, with 11 bases in between. This CDR3 has 14 amino acids. In its sample, this clone was seen a few times. Profiling relied on immunoSEQ multiplex PCR, and the TCRdb table lists in-frame clones only, not all of them. The profile shows around 390,000 clones, around nine tenths of them singletons. The sequenced sample was PBMCs or T cells enriched from blood (not recorded which). The V call is TRBV24-1, the J call TRBJ2-3; possible D gene TRBD2, 6 bases. The receptor comes from a woman in her forties or fifties who had recovered from COVID-19. CDR3 region: CATSMGLSTDTQYF. Here the CDR3 DNA reads TGTGCCACCAGTATGGGACTTTCCACAGATACGCAGTATTTT.